The T cell receptor beta chain described here comes from a study of cytomegalovirus exposure and HLA in healthy donors. Every donor was a healthy person donating bone marrow. Study results and limitations: Among the CMV-associated chains, three were confirmed in vitro as specific for CMV antigens. Rarity characterized most TCR sequences, yet some public TCRs appeared in many donors.

It was with 60 Vbeta and 13 Jbeta primers that the PCR ran. Clones were sequenced by immunoSEQ multiplex PCR, and TCRdb holds only the in-frame ones, with some missing. Of approximately 200,000 clones in the sample, around three quarters were seen once. On this clone: What it binds is not known.

The trim removed 8 bases at V and 0 bases at J, leaving 0 bases unmatched. The CDR3 is 13 residues long. Germline V gives CDR1 LGHNT, CDR2 FRNRAP. This sequence was found in a woman in her twenties or thirties in good health and CMV-seropositive. The J gene is TRBJ2-1, the V gene TRBV12-5, with 8 bases lining up with TRBD2. The sequenced material came from PBMCs. The CDR3 region is CASSGSSYNEQFF. In DNA form, the CDR3 reads TGTGCTAGTAGCGGGAGCTCCTACAATGAGCAGTTCTTC.